This TCR beta chain was retrieved from a study of radiotherapy plus CTLA-4 blockade in lung cancer. Those with chemo-refractory metastatic non-small-cell lung cancer were treated with focal radiation combined with CTLA-4 blockade using ipilimumab. Profiled with immunoSEQ multiplex PCR; TCRdb holds only in-frame clones, not every one. This table holds around 80,000 clones, about 79% found once. This TCR came from a human donor with non-small cell lung cancer whose response to radiotherapy plus ipilimumab could not be evaluated. Some clones in this sample may be carry-over from other donors' samples. The sample was peripheral blood, taken from a patient treated with radiotherapy plus ipilimumab.

CDR3 coding DNA: TGTGCCAGTAGTGCAGGGGGAGGACGGATGAACACTGAAGCTTTCTTT. It is translated as CASSAGGGRMNTEAFF. The chain combines TRBV19 with TRBJ1-1, with 7 bases identical to TRBD1. Germline assignment: CDR1 LNHDA and CDR2 SQIVND (reference sequence). The CDR3 runs 16 residues. The ends lost 5 bases at V and 0 bases at J; junction bases unmatched: 9.